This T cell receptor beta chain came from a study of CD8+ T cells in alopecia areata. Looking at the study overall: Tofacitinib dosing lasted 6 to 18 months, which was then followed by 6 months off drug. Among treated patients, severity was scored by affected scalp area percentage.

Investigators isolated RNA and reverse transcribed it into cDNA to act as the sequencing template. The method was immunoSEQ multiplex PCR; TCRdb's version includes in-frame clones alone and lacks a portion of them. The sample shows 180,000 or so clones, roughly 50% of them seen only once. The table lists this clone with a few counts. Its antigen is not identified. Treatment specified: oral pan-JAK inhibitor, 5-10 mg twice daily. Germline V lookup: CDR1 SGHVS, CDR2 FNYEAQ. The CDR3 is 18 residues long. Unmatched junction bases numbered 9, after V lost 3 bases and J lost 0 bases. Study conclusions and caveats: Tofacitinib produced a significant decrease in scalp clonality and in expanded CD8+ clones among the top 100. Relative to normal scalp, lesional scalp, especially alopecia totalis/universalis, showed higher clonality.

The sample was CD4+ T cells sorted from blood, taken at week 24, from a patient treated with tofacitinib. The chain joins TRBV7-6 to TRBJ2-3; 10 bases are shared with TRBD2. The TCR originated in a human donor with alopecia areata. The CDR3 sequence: CASSFRLAGSTSTDTQYF. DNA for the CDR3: TGTGCCAGCAGCTTCCGACTAGCGGGCTCCACTAGCACAGATACGCAGTATTTT.